The 26 T cell receptor beta chains below all came from one sample that was sequenced in a study of response to subunit inactivated influenza vaccine (dated by TCRdb to the late 2010s). Library preparation was by RT-PCR. Sequencing was carried out with an Illumina HiSeq 2500. TCRdb redid the processing of the public reads, applying fastp at Q25 and MiXCR, and retained in-frame beta chains. Rows merge per CDR3 protein into single entries with the most common DNA and genes. This sample has over 150,000 distinct CDR3 sequences in its table, and about a tenth of those were observed once. Together, the top ten hold around 9.9% of the sample. The sequencing here drew on non-naive T cells sorted from PBMCs, taken on the day of vaccination. The cell subset or site label corresponds to: memory T cell fraction. The receptor set was obtained from a middle-aged man who received an inactivated influenza vaccine. Donor details come from another sample of the same person, matched by shared clones.

The chain is built from TRBV27 and TRBJ2-5; 8 nucleotides line up with TRBD1. The V and J ends lost 0 bases and 9 bases, in that order; junction bases with no gene match: 12. Germline CDR1 and CDR2: MNHEY and SMNVEV (reference sequence). The CDR3 consists of 16 residues. CDR3 sequence (DNA): TGTGCCAGCAGTTTATCTGGCAGGGGGCGACCGGGGGCCCAGTACTTC. As protein: CASSLSGRGRPGAQYF.

This clonotype was counted many times. The chain has TRBV5-1 and TRBJ2-2; TRBD1 matches at 8 bases. V trimming: 2 bases; J trimming: 4 bases; junction bases outside the gene matches: 4. The CDR3 loop spans 15 amino acids. Germline V gene lookup returns CDR1 SGHRS and CDR2 YFSETQ. The CDR3 region has the DNA TGCGCCAGCAGCTTCGACAGGGGAGGCACCGGGGAGCTGTTTTTT. Translated: CASSFDRGGTGELFF.

The sample holds many counts of this clonotype. V and J are TRBV28 and TRBJ2-7; no firm D call. Germline CDR1 reads MDHEN; CDR2 reads SYDVKM. Between the trimmed V and J ends, which lost 2 bases and 0 bases, there was a span of 17 bases. The CDR3 has 17 amino acids. In nucleotides, the CDR3 is TGTGCCAGCAGTTTAGTTCGAGGCAGGAGTTCCTCCTACGAGCAGTACTTC. Protein: CASSLVRGRSSSYEQYF.

V gene TRBV5-1 combines with J gene TRBJ2-2; 9 bases are shared with TRBD1. J was trimmed by 4 bases and V by 5 bases; bases with no gene match: 6. This CDR3 region has 15 residues. Germline V gene data show CDR1 as SGHRS and CDR2 as YFSETQ. The CDR3 region is CASRYGQGITGELFF. The CDR3 nucleotides read TGCGCCAGCAGATACGGACAGGGGATCACCGGGGAGCTGTTTTTT.

This clonotype was observed many times. This chain connects TRBV28 to TRBJ2-7, with TRBD2 matching over 7 bases. Trimming took 5 bases from V and 6 from J; bases not matched to a gene: 16. The CDR3 contains 16 residues. Germline V lookup: CDR1 MDHEN, CDR2 SYDVKM. CDR3 amino acids: CASSPGLVTYLGEQYF. The CDR3 DNA sequence: TGTGCCAGCAGTCCCGGACTAGTCACCTACTTAGGCGAGCAGTACTTC. The complete variable domain, with remaining parts taken from reference TRBV28 and TRBJ2-7, reads DVKVTQSSRYLVKRTGEKVFLECVQDMDHENMFWYRQDPGLGLRLIYFSYDVKMKEKGDIPEGYSVSREKKERFSLILESASTNQTSMYLCASSPGLVTYLGEQYFGPGTRLTVT.

There are many counts of this clonotype. This rearrangement joins TRBV5-1 to TRBJ1-1; tentatively, D is TRBD1 (6 bases). Per germline, CDR1 SGHRS and CDR2 YFSETQ. This CDR3 is 15 amino acids long. The V end was cut by 5 bases, the J end by 3 bases, with 17 bases between. CDR3 nucleotide sequence: TGCGCCAGCAGGTCAGGGGACGGGGAGTACACTGAAGCTTTCTTT. Protein product: CASRSGDGEYTEAFF.

This clonotype was detected ten times or more. V usage is TRBV12-3 or TRBV12-4 and J usage is TRBJ2-1; D ambiguous. The length of the CDR3 is 13 residues. The V and J ends lost 5 bases and 7 bases respectively, with 12 bases between them. The CDR3 reads CASSPMRQNEQFF. The CDR3 bases are TGTGCCAGCAGTCCCATGCGGCAGAATGAGCAGTTCTTC.

This clonotype was counted ten times or more. J is TRBJ1-2 and V is TRBV4-1; D not certain. From germline, CDR1 is MGHRA and CDR2 YSYEKL. V lost 3 bases and J lost 0, with 5 bases in between. This CDR3 has 13 amino acids. CDR3 in amino acids: CASSQNTNYGYTF. The DNA for the CDR3 is TGCGCCAGCAGCCAGAATACTAACTATGGCTACACCTTC.

This clonotype was observed at least ten times. V and J are TRBV5-5 and TRBJ1-2; TRBD1 might be the D (6 bases). V was clipped by 1 base and J by 4 bases, with 14 bases between them. CDR3 length: 15 amino acids. CDR1 is SGHKS, CDR2 YYEKEE, per germline (reference sequence). The CDR3 spells CASSLSTGKPYGYTF. The CDR3 region has the DNA TGTGCCAGCAGCTTGTCTACAGGGAAACCCTATGGCTACACCTTC.

This clonotype occurred a few times. This chain uses TRBV30 with TRBJ2-5; D could derive from TRBD1 or TRBD2 (5 bases each). The CDR3 is 12 amino acids. The germline CDR1 and CDR2 sequences are GTSNPN and SVGIG (reference sequence). The V gene lost 0 bases and the J gene lost 3 bases, with 5 bases spanning the gap. CDR3 sequence: CAWSVGEETQYF. For the CDR3, the DNA is TGTGCCTGGAGTGTGGGGGAAGAGACCCAGTACTTC.

This clonotype was picked up a small number of times. V and J are TRBV6-1 and TRBJ1-1, with D possibly being TRBD1 (6 bases). Looked up from germline, CDR1 is MNHNS and CDR2 is SASEGT. V lost 6 bases and J 1 base, leaving 9 bases between the germline ends. The CDR3 runs 13 residues. Written as DNA, the CDR3 is TGTGCCAGCAGGAAGGGGGAGAACACTGAAGCTTTCTTT. It yields the protein CASRKGENTEAFF.

The CDR3 DNA is TGTGCCAGCAGCGTAGGTGGGGGGCTGGGGACAGATACGCAGTATTTT. It specifies CASSVGGGLGTDTQYF. The chain employs TRBV9 and TRBJ2-3; perhaps D is TRBD1 or TRBD2 (6 bases each). CDR1 is SGDLS and CDR2 is YYNGEE in the germline V gene. The CDR3 is 16 amino acids. The V end was cut by 0 bases, the J end by 3 bases, with 14 bases between.

This clonotype showed up many times. The chain has TRBV10-3 and TRBJ2-4; D possibly corresponds to TRBD1 (6 bases). Germline assignment: CDR1 ENHRY and CDR2 SYGVKD. CDR3 size: 13 residues. V lost 0 bases and J lost 10, with 10 bases in between. Here the CDR3 DNA reads TGTGCCATCAGTGAGTCCGGGACATGGATTCAGTACTTC. Its protein product is CAISESGTWIQYF.

There are many counts of this clonotype. V is TRBV20-1 and J is TRBJ2-7, with 8 bases aligning to TRBD2. The germline V gene encodes CDR1 DFQATT and CDR2 SNEGSKA (reference sequence). Germline trimming cut 2 bases from V and 0 bases from J; bases unmatched to any gene: 6. The CDR3 is 15 amino acids. The chain's CDR3 is CSARPTSGFSYEQYF. The CDR3 coding sequence is TGCAGTGCTAGACCAACTAGCGGTTTCTCCTACGAGCAGTACTTC.

There are many counts of this clonotype. This sequence joins TRBV25-1 and TRBJ2-7; TRBD2 agrees at 7 bases. V gave up 6 bases and J gave up 3 bases; unmatched junction bases: 5. The CDR3 has 13 amino acids. CDR1 is MGHDK and CDR2 is SYGVNS in the germline V gene. In DNA form, the CDR3 reads TGTGCCAGCAGGTCCGGGGGGAGCTACGAGCAGTACTTC. This translates into CASRSGGSYEQYF.

Only a few counts were recorded for this clonotype. The chain recombines TRBV29-1 with TRBJ2-7; the match to TRBD1 covers 7 bases. This CDR3 contains 13 residues. Germline CDR1 and CDR2: SQVTM and ANQGSEA. J gave up 1 base and V 3 bases, and 3 bases lay outside the gene matches. In DNA form, the CDR3 reads TGCAGCGTTGAGCAGACAGGGTCCTACGAGCAGTACTTC. It yields the protein CSVEQTGSYEQYF.

This clonotype turned up a few times. This chain uses TRBV9 with TRBJ2-1; possible D gene TRBD1, 6 bases. Germline lookup yields CDR1 SGDLS and CDR2 YYNGEE. The V and J ends lost 7 bases and 1 base respectively, with 18 bases between them. This CDR3 is built from 16 residues. CDR3: CASAGESGPSYNEQFF. Here the CDR3 DNA reads TGTGCCAGCGCAGGGGAGTCGGGGCCTTCCTACAATGAGCAGTTCTTC.

The chain has TRBV6-2 or TRBV6-3 and TRBJ2-7, with 8 bases aligning to TRBD2. Germline V gene lookup returns CDR1 MNHEY and CDR2 SVGEGT. The V segment lost 0 bases and the J segment 1 base; nucleotides outside the gene matches: 14. This CDR3 is built from 19 residues. Written as DNA, the CDR3 is TGTGCCAGCAGTTACTCGATCCATCCGGGAGGGGAAACTTCCTACGAGCAGTACTTC. Translated, it gives CASSYSIHPGGETSYEQYF.

Many counts were recorded for this clonotype. The chain recombines TRBV5-6 with TRBJ1-2; no clear D. Trimming took off 1 base at V and 3 bases at J, with 10 bases between the two ends. The germline V gene has CDR1 SGHDT and CDR2 YYEEEE. This CDR3 contains 14 residues. In DNA form, the CDR3 reads TGTGCCAGCAGCTTGCCCGAACAGTACTATGGCTACACCTTC. Amino acid sequence: CASSLPEQYYGYTF.

This clonotype was picked up one time. The chain is built from TRBV29-1 and TRBJ2-5, with D perhaps matching TRBD1 or TRBD2 (5 bases each). From germline, CDR1 is SQVTM and CDR2 ANQGSEA. With 4 bases removed from V and 7 bases from J, the gap between germline ends came to 19 bases. The CDR3 is made up of 14 amino acids. CDR3 in DNA: TGCAGCGTTGCCGGGGCCAACGTAGAAAGGACCCAGTACTTC. Translation gives CSVAGANVERTQYF.

This clonotype appeared a few times. One junction end does not reproduce the germline sequence, and a read error may be involved. The chain has TRBV20-1 and TRBJ2-5; D might be TRBD1 or TRBD2, each matching 5 bases. This CDR3 has 14 amino acids. CDR1 and CDR2 (germline): DFQATT, SNEGSKA (reference sequence). DNA for the CDR3: TGCAGTGCGAGAGGGGACCAGATCCAAGAGACCCAGTACTTC. It codes for CSARGDQIQETQYF.

There are a few counts of this clonotype. The rearrangement joins TRBV20-1 to TRBJ1-1; D uncertain. Trimming shortened V by 0 bases and J by 4 bases, and 12 bases separated the two germline ends. This CDR3 is built from 14 residues. CDR1 is DFQATT, CDR2 SNEGSKA, per germline (reference sequence). The CDR3 protein is CSARDPRRSTEAFF. CDR3 coding DNA: TGCAGTGCTAGAGACCCCAGGAGGAGCACTGAAGCTTTCTTT.

The sample holds many counts of this clonotype. J is TRBJ2-3 and V is TRBV12-3 or TRBV12-4; 7 bases line up with TRBD2. The CDR3 is 15 residues long. Trimming cost V 3 bases and J 2 bases; bases outside gene matches: 5. CDR3 in amino acids: CASSFAGVNTDTQYF. CDR3 sequence (DNA): TGTGCCAGCAGTTTCGCGGGGGTTAACACAGATACGCAGTATTTT.

This clonotype turned up a few times. The V and J genes are TRBV15 and TRBJ2-5; 14 nucleotides line up with TRBD2. The CDR3 consists of 18 residues. The V and J ends lost 4 bases and 2 bases, in that order; junction bases with no gene match: 9. The germline gives CDR1 LNHNV, CDR2 YYDKDF (reference sequence). CDR3 sequence: CATSTRLAGGRRQETQYF. The CDR3 DNA reads TGTGCCACCAGCACACGACTAGCGGGGGGGCGCCGACAAGAGACCCAGTACTTC. The full variable domain, in which reference TRBV15 and TRBJ2-5 provide the parts outside the CDR3, is DAMVIQNPRYQVTQFGKPVTLSCSQTLNHNVMYWYQQKSSQAPKLLFHYYDKDFNNEADTPDNFQSRRPNTSFCFLDIRSPGLGDTAMYLCATSTRLAGGRRQETQYFGPGTRLLVL.

The chain links TRBV7-2 to TRBJ1-2; 9 nucleotides agree with TRBD1. Germline CDR1 is SGHTA and CDR2 is FQGNSA. V was clipped by 3 bases and J by 7 bases; unmatched bases: 9. The CDR3 sequence is 15 residues long. This CDR3 reads CASSLTGQGSFGYTF. CDR3 in DNA: TGTGCCAGCAGCTTGACGGGACAGGGAAGCTTTGGCTACACCTTC. Based on the CDR3 plus reference TRBV7-2 and TRBJ1-2, the full variable domain is GAGVSQSPSNKVTEKGKDVELRCDPISGHTALYWYRQSLGQGLEFLIYFQGNSAPDKSGLPSDRFSAERTGGSVSTLTIQRTQQEDSAVYLCASSLTGQGSFGYTFGSGTRLTVV.

The chain employs TRBV19 and TRBJ1-5; D is ambiguous. The CDR3 runs to 13 residues. Per germline, CDR1 LNHDA and CDR2 SQIVND (reference sequence). Trimming pared 4 bases from V and 3 bases from J, leaving 7 bases between. CDR3 protein: CASSRTVNQPQHF. CDR3 DNA: TGTGCCAGTAGTAGAACGGTCAATCAGCCCCAGCATTTT.